The 12 T cell receptor beta chains given below trace back to one sample, sequenced in a study of blood T cell repertoires in COVID-19. The data were produced by immunoSEQ multiplex PCR, yet TCRdb's version contains in-frame clones alone and is incomplete. This sample has about 140,000 clones, with just over 85% found just once. Sequences were obtained from peripheral blood. Every receptor here comes from a woman in her fifties or sixties with acute or convalescent COVID-19.

This clone has only one observation. The rearrangement joins TRBV5-4 to TRBJ1-3; TRBD1 matches 7 bases. This CDR3 has 15 amino acids. J was trimmed by 0 bases and V by 4 bases; bases with no gene match: 4. Looked up from germline, CDR1 is SGHNT and CDR2 is YYREEE (reference sequence). The CDR3: CASSQTGSSGNTIYF. The CDR3 nucleotides read TGTGCCAGCAGCCAGACAGGGAGCTCTGGAAACACCATATATTTT.

V and J are TRBV27 and TRBJ1-5, with 8 bases aligning to TRBD1. CDR1 and CDR2 (germline): MNHEY, SMNVEV (reference sequence). J gave up 3 bases and V 3 bases, and 4 bases lay outside the gene matches. The CDR3 is 15 residues long. Written as DNA, the CDR3 is TGTGCCAGCAGTTTTGGGACAGGCAACAATCAGCCCCAGCATTTT. Translation gives CASSFGTGNNQPQHF.

A single count supports this clone. The chain has TRBV15 and TRBJ1-4; D is perhaps TRBD1 (6 bases). Germline CDR1 LNHNV, CDR2 YYDKDF (reference sequence). The CDR3 is made up of 15 amino acids. Trimming took off 0 bases at V and 8 bases at J, with 13 bases between the two ends. CDR3 nucleotide sequence: TGTGCCACCAGCAGAGATTTCAGGGGTGGGGAAAAACTGTTTTTT. It is translated as CATSRDFRGGEKLFF.

V is TRBV4-3 and J is TRBJ2-7, with a tentative D call TRBD1 (5 bases). V lost 0 bases, J lost 1 base, and 10 bases lay in between. Germline CDR1 and CDR2: LGHNA and YSLEER. The CDR3 covers 15 residues. CDR3 in DNA: TGCGCCAGCAGCCAAGATGCCCAGGGATCCTACGAGCAGTACTTC. This encodes CASSQDAQGSYEQYF.

The chain joins TRBV12-3 or TRBV12-4 to TRBJ1-2; the D is unclear. V lost 6 bases and J 6 bases, leaving 14 bases between the germline ends. This CDR3 has 13 amino acids. Written as DNA, the CDR3 is TGTGCCAGCAGCCTTCTCAGGAACCATGGCTACACCTTC. Protein: CASSLLRNHGYTF.

This sequence joins TRBV4-1 and TRBJ1-1; D may be TRBD1 (5 bases). This CDR3 comprises 14 residues. V lost 1 base to trimming and J lost 6 bases, with 12 bases between them. The V gene's germline CDR1 is MGHRA and CDR2 YSYEKL. The CDR3 DNA reads as TGCGCCAGCAGCCAAGCCCCTGGAGGGGCTGAAGCTTTCTTT. The encoded protein is CASSQAPGGAEAFF.

This clone was found once. The chain employs TRBV3-1 (or the pseudogene TRBV3-2) and TRBJ2-1; 13 nucleotides match TRBD2. From germline, CDR1 is LGHDT and CDR2 YNNKEL (reference sequence). Trimming at V came to 2 bases and at J to 5 bases, leaving 6 bases not matched to a gene. The CDR3 contains 17 residues. The CDR3 region has the DNA TGTGCCAGCAGCCAAACTAGCGGGGGGGCCGGCGACAATGAGCAGTTCTTC. Its translation is CASSQTSGGAGDNEQFF.

This clone was seen more than once but under ten times. The chain is built from TRBV13 and TRBJ2-1, with 9 nucleotides matching TRBD1. From germline, CDR1 is PRHDT and CDR2 FYEKMQ (reference sequence). The junction had 15 bases not matched to a gene; V was cut back by 5 bases and J by 7 bases. The CDR3 runs 17 residues. Here the CDR3 reads CASSHYQTGGVSNEQFF. The CDR3 region has the DNA TGTGCCAGCAGCCATTACCAGACAGGGGGGGTATCGAATGAGCAGTTCTTC. The whole variable domain, remainder taken from reference TRBV13 and TRBJ2-1, is AAGVIQSPRHLIKEKRETATLKCYPIPRHDTVYWYQQGPGQDPQFLISFYEKMQSDKGSIPDRFSAQQFSDYHSELNMSSLELGDSALYFCASSHYQTGGVSNEQFFGPGTRLTVL.

In DNA form, the CDR3 reads TGTGCCAGCAGTAGCGGGGGGACCATGGATACGCAGTATTTT. Its translation: CASSSGGTMDTQYF. The V and J genes are TRBV11-2 and TRBJ2-3; 10 nucleotides agree with TRBD2. The J segment lost 6 bases and the V segment lost 6 bases, leaving 6 bases of the junction unmatched. CDR3 length: 14 amino acids. CDR1 and CDR2 from the germline V gene are SGHAT and FQNNGV.

This clone was picked up a small number of times. This chain joins TRBV19 and TRBJ1-6; D gene unclear. In germline, CDR1 is LNHDA, CDR2 SQIVND (reference sequence). The CDR3 sequence is 14 residues long. The V end was cut by 3 bases, the J end by 6 bases, with 9 bases between. CDR3 DNA: TGTGCCAGTAGTATGGTCGGTATTAATTCACCCCTCCACTTT. Translation gives CASSMVGINSPLHF.

This chain joins TRBV29-1 and TRBJ2-7; D may be TRBD2 (8 bases). The CDR3 is 14 amino acids. Trimming pared 6 bases from V and 0 bases from J, leaving 15 bases between. Germline CDR1 and CDR2: SQVTM and ANQGSEA. In DNA, the CDR3 is TGCAGCGTAGGGGGCGGGGGGCCCTCCTACGAGCAGTACTTC. This sequence encodes CSVGGGGPSYEQYF.

V gene TRBV10-3 combines with J gene TRBJ1-5; possible D gene TRBD1, 5 bases. The CDR3 is made up of 13 amino acids. Trimming removed 3 bases from V and 4 bases from J, with 7 bases in between. The germline CDR1 and CDR2 sequences are ENHRY and SYGVKD. The CDR3 DNA reads TGTGCCATCAGTGACGGGGGGAATCAGCCCCAGCATTTT. Translation: CAISDGGNQPQHF.